These 23 T cell receptor beta chains share one sample of origin, sequenced in a study of blood T cell repertoires in COVID-19. Clones were read by immunoSEQ multiplex PCR, and TCRdb kept only the in-frame ones, dropping some. Of 200,000 to 300,000 clones listed, 75% to 85% are singletons. Sample: PBMCs or T cells enriched from blood (not recorded which). The receptors shown here come from a woman aged 45-65 years with acute COVID-19.

V gene TRBV3-1 (or the pseudogene TRBV3-2) combines with J gene TRBJ1-3; possibly TRBD1 for D (5 bases). The CDR3 runs to 15 residues. Germline V gene lookup returns CDR1 LGHDT and CDR2 YNNKEL (reference sequence). V was trimmed by 3 bases and J by 3 bases, leaving 12 bases between them. CDR3 amino acids: CASSQVPGCGNTIYF. The DNA of the CDR3 is TGTGCCAGCAGCCAGGTTCCAGGGTGTGGAAACACCATATATTTT.

This clone appeared a few times. This chain connects TRBV6-2 or TRBV6-3 to TRBJ2-3, with D perhaps TRBD2 (5 bases). This CDR3 has 14 residues. V shed 1 base and J shed 1 base, with 6 bases lying between them. Germline V gene sequence: CDR1 MNHEY, CDR2 SVGEGT. The CDR3, as DNA: TGTGCCAGCAGTTACTTGAGGGGCACAGATACGCAGTATTTT. Its translation: CASSYLRGTDTQYF.

V and J are TRBV30 and TRBJ2-7; D is perhaps TRBD1 (5 bases). This CDR3 contains 13 residues. Trimming shortened V by 1 base and J by 3 bases, and 10 bases separated the two germline ends. Germline CDR1 GTSNPN, CDR2 SVGIG (reference sequence). CDR3 residues: CAWSGQHYYEQYF. CDR3 in DNA: TGTGCCTGGAGTGGACAGCACTACTACGAGCAGTACTTC.

The CDR3 is CASLLGTGGIGYTF. For the CDR3, the DNA is TGTGCCAGCCTCCTAGGGACAGGGGGCATTGGCTACACCTTC. J is TRBJ1-2 and V is TRBV19; 12 positions agree with TRBD1. Germline values: CDR1 LNHDA, CDR2 SQIVND (reference sequence). The CDR3 consists of 14 residues. V was clipped by 9 bases and J by 7 bases; unmatched bases: 9.

The chain employs TRBV2 and TRBJ1-5; D is undetermined. The CDR3 has 14 amino acids. The germline V gene encodes CDR1 SNHLY and CDR2 FYNNEI. Trimming cost V 3 bases and J 6 bases, with 12 bases left between them. CDR3 DNA: TGTGCCAGCAGTGAGTCTCCAGAGGGTCAGCCCCAGCATTTT. Amino acid sequence: CASSESPEGQPQHF.

V usage is TRBV30 and J usage is TRBJ1-2, with TRBD1 matching over 7 bases. J gave up 4 bases and V 2 bases, and 16 bases lay outside the gene matches. The CDR3 totals 17 residues. The V gene's germline CDR1 is GTSNPN and CDR2 SVGIG (reference sequence). CDR3 residues: CAWSRQGQTLRLYGYTF. As DNA, the CDR3 is TGTGCCTGGAGTAGACAGGGCCAGACCCTTAGACTCTATGGCTACACCTTC. Variable domain in full (rest from reference TRBV30 and TRBJ1-2): SQTIHQWPATLVQPVGSPLSLECTVEGTSNPNLYWYRQAAGRGLQLLFYSVGIGQISSEVPQNLSASRPQDRQFILSSKKLLLSDSGFYLCAWSRQGQTLRLYGYTFGSGTRLTVV.

This rearrangement joins TRBV6-5 to TRBJ1-2, with 7 nucleotides matching TRBD1. CDR1 and CDR2 (germline): MNHEY, SVGAGI. The length of the CDR3 is 15 residues. The V and J ends lost 2 bases and 8 bases, in that order; junction bases with no gene match: 11. CDR3 sequence (DNA): TGTGCCAGCAGTTACCTTGGGACAGCCCGTAGGGGCTACACCTTC. Protein: CASSYLGTARRGYTF.

The CDR3 region has the DNA TGTGCCAGCAGTGAATTCTCGACAGGGGGTGAGCAGTTCTTC. As protein: CASSEFSTGGEQFF. This chain uses TRBV25-1 with TRBJ2-1, with TRBD1 matching over 9 bases. Germline-derived CDR1 and CDR2 are MGHDK and SYGVNS. The CDR3 runs 14 residues. Trimming cost V 1 base and J 9 bases; bases outside gene matches: 4.

V is TRBV6-6 and J is TRBJ2-2; D possibly corresponds to TRBD1 (6 bases). V was shortened by 5 bases and J by 2 bases, with 15 bases between the two germline ends. This CDR3 is built from 16 residues. Per the germline V gene, CDR1 is MNHNY and CDR2 is SVGAGI (reference sequence). CDR3 DNA: TGTGCCAGCAGTCGGACAGCAGTACTTAACACCGGGGAGCTGTTTTTT. It translates to CASSRTAVLNTGELFF.

This clone turned up a few times. CDR3 residues: CASSLAEGWGYTF. DNA of the CDR3: TGTGCCAGCAGCTTAGCCGAGGGTTGGGGCTACACCTTC. This chain uses TRBV7-9 with TRBJ1-2; D ambiguous. In germline, CDR1 is SEHNR, CDR2 FQNEAQ (reference sequence). The CDR3 has 13 amino acids. V was clipped by 0 bases and J by 8 bases, with 10 bases between them.

This chain connects TRBV30 to TRBJ1-4; unclear D gene. V was trimmed by 8 bases and J by 7 bases, leaving 14 bases between them. The CDR3 covers 12 residues. CDR1 and CDR2 from the germline V gene are GTSNPN and SVGIG (reference sequence). The CDR3 is CAGDPTGEKLFF. The CDR3 nucleotides are TGTGCCGGGGATCCTACGGGTGAAAAACTGTTTTTT.

The CDR3 protein is CASSPSSAGGYGYTF. In DNA, the CDR3 is TGTGCCAGCAGCCCCTCAAGTGCAGGGGGGTATGGCTACACCTTC. V gene TRBV9 combines with J gene TRBJ1-2; 7 bases agree with TRBD1. This CDR3 is built from 15 residues. With V trimmed by 4 bases and J by 5 bases, 11 bases remained unmatched. Looked up from germline, CDR1 is SGDLS and CDR2 is YYNGEE.

The DNA of the CDR3 is TGTGCCAGCAGTGAAACTCCGGGACACAACTATGGCTACACCTTC. This sequence encodes CASSETPGHNYGYTF. V gene TRBV6-1 combines with J gene TRBJ1-2; D may be TRBD1 (6 bases). The length of the CDR3 is 15 residues. Trimming took 2 bases from V and 2 from J, leaving 12 bases between them. Looked up from germline, CDR1 is MNHNS and CDR2 is SASEGT.

The V call is TRBV21-1, the J call TRBJ1-5; the table names TRBD1, a call not compared with the DNA. TRBV21-1 is a documented pseudogene. CDR3 length: 15 amino acids. CDR3 in amino acids: CASSLTGARRQPQHF. The CDR3 nucleotides read TGTGCCAGCAGTTTGACAGGGGCCCGAAGACAGCCCCAGCATTTT.

The rearrangement uses TRBV19 and TRBJ2-5, with 9 positions matching TRBD1. Germline assignment: CDR1 LNHDA and CDR2 SQIVND (reference sequence). J lost 4 bases, V lost 8 bases, and 14 bases had no gene match. The CDR3 length is 16 residues. This chain's CDR3 is CASQPGTGLFGETQYF. CDR3 sequence (DNA): TGTGCCAGTCAACCCGGGACAGGGCTTTTCGGAGAGACCCAGTACTTC.

This clone occurred a few times. V is TRBV9 and J is TRBJ1-1; unclear D gene. The V end lost 0 bases, the J end lost 3 bases, and 15 bases lay between the germline ends. The CDR3 has 16 amino acids. Per germline, CDR1 SGDLS and CDR2 YYNGEE. This chain's CDR3 is CASSVATDITHTEAFF. The CDR3 nucleotides are TGTGCCAGCAGCGTAGCTACCGACATAACGCACACTGAAGCTTTCTTT.

J is TRBJ1-1 and V is TRBV27; D gene unclear. The CDR3 totals 13 residues. Germline CDR1 reads MNHEY; CDR2 reads SMNVEV (reference sequence). V shed 5 bases and J shed 0 bases, with 7 bases lying between them. CDR3 amino acids: CASSIRVNTEAFF. The CDR3 nucleotides are TGTGCCAGCAGTATTCGAGTGAACACTGAAGCTTTCTTT.

The CDR3 sequence: CASRADNEQFF. CDR3 DNA: TGTGCCAGCAGAGCGGACAATGAGCAGTTCTTC. V usage is TRBV6-5 and J usage is TRBJ2-1, with D possibly matching TRBD2 (5 bases). CDR1 is MNHEY, CDR2 SVGAGI, per germline. This CDR3 has 11 residues. V lost 6 bases and J 5 bases, leaving 5 bases between the germline ends.

This chain links TRBV7-2 with TRBJ2-3, with 8 bases matching TRBD1. V was pared by 1 base and J by 5 bases, with 5 bases of the junction left unmatched. The CDR3 is made up of 15 amino acids. From germline, CDR1 is SGHTA and CDR2 FQGNSA. CDR3 in amino acids: CASSLGRGLGDTQYF. The CDR3 DNA reads TGTGCCAGCAGCTTAGGCAGGGGGCTAGGAGATACGCAGTATTTT. Variable domain in full (rest from reference TRBV7-2 and TRBJ2-3): GAGVSQSPSNKVTEKGKDVELRCDPISGHTALYWYRQSLGQGLEFLIYFQGNSAPDKSGLPSDRFSAERTGGSVSTLTIQRTQQEDSAVYLCASSLGRGLGDTQYFGPGTRLTVL.

The J gene is TRBJ2-7, the V gene TRBV12-3 or TRBV12-4; D is perhaps TRBD2 (6 bases). This CDR3 is built from 12 residues. Deletions cut 5 bases from V and 3 bases from J, with 8 bases between. The CDR3: CASSQGLYEQYF. CDR3 sequence (DNA): TGTGCCAGCAGTCAGGGACTCTACGAGCAGTACTTC.

This chain uses TRBV10-3 with TRBJ2-3; D is possibly TRBD1 (6 bases). Germline lookup yields CDR1 ENHRY and CDR2 SYGVKD. Trimming left V 6 bases short and J 3 bases short, with 16 bases between. The CDR3 spans 15 residues. The DNA of the CDR3 is TGTGCCATCAGAACTACAGGGATTATTACAGATACGCAGTATTTT. Protein: CAIRTTGIITDTQYF.

The chain links TRBV13 to TRBJ2-7; TRBD2 aligns across 7 bases. The junction had 11 bases not matched to a gene; V was cut back by 5 bases and J by 7 bases. CDR3 length equals 14 residues. The germline CDR1 and CDR2 sequences are PRHDT and FYEKMQ (reference sequence). The CDR3 spells CASSPGGSLGEQYF. CDR3 DNA: TGTGCCAGCAGCCCGGGGGGTTCCCTTGGAGAGCAGTACTTC.

The J gene is TRBJ2-3, the V gene TRBV6-4, with 7 nucleotides matching TRBD1. V lost 5 bases and J lost 5; bases outside the gene matches: 7. The CDR3 contains 14 residues. CDR1 MRHNA and CDR2 SNTAGT come from the germline V gene. The CDR3, as DNA: TGTGCCAGCAGTACAGACAGGGATGGAGATACGCAGTATTTT. It is translated as CASSTDRDGDTQYF.